The rows below give T cell receptor beta chains drawn from one sample of a study of glioma-infiltrating T cells after dendritic cell vaccination. TCRdb's copy holds only in-frame clones and misses some; the assay was immunoSEQ multiplex PCR. The table has about 95,000 clones, 85% seen once. The sequenced sample was blood, obtained before dendritic cell vaccination. These receptors were obtained from a human donor with glioblastoma. The CDR3 runs from the conserved cysteine through the conserved F or W. The order of the fields is CDR3 length, V gene, clone size, D gene, J gene, CDR3 DNA, CDR3 protein. The D gene is left open where the match is weak. For some rows the clone size is stated as once, few or many, or as a class when expanded; others skip it.

len: 15; v_gene: TRBV5-1; abundance: .; d_gene: TRBD2; j_gene: TRBJ2-7; CDR3nt: TGCGCCAGCAAGGGCGGGACTAGCGGTGCCTACGAGCAGTACTTC; CDR3aa: CASKGGTSGAYEQYF
len: 15; v_gene: TRBV14; abundance: .; d_gene: .; j_gene: TRBJ1-1; CDR3nt: TGTGCCAGCAGCCAAACCAGGATAACGAACACTGAAGCTTTCTTT; CDR3aa: CASSQTRITNTEAFF
len: 15; v_gene: TRBV4-2; abundance: once; d_gene: TRBD2; j_gene: TRBJ2-7; CDR3nt: TGTGCCAGCAGCCAGGACCCTAGCGGGTACTACGAGCAGTACTTC; CDR3aa: CASSQDPSGYYEQYF
len: 13; v_gene: TRBV4-2; abundance: .; d_gene: .; j_gene: TRBJ1-5; CDR3nt: TGTGCCAGCAGCCAAGATCAGTATCAGCCCCAGCATTTT; CDR3aa: CASSQDQYQPQHF
len: 13; v_gene: TRBV29-1; abundance: once; d_gene: TRBD1; j_gene: TRBJ1-2; CDR3nt: TGCAGCGTCGAGGGACAGGGGGCCGATGGCTACACCTTC; CDR3aa: CSVEGQGADGYTF
len: 15; v_gene: TRBV6-1; abundance: .; d_gene: .; j_gene: TRBJ2-2; CDR3nt: TGTGCCAGCAGTGAAGGGTTCCGGGTAACCGGGGAGCTGTTTTTT; CDR3aa: CASSEGFRVTGELFF
len: 15; v_gene: TRBV2; abundance: .; d_gene: TRBD2; j_gene: TRBJ2-1; CDR3nt: TGTGCCAGCAGTGTTAGCGGGAGCCGAATAAATGAGCAGTTCTTC; CDR3aa: CASSVSGSRINEQFF
len: 14; v_gene: TRBV5-1; abundance: .; d_gene: .; j_gene: TRBJ2-1; CDR3nt: TGCGCCAGCAGCCTACAGGGCCCCGACAATGAGCAGTTCTTC; CDR3aa: CASSLQGPDNEQFF
len: 13; v_gene: TRBV5-8; abundance: .; d_gene: TRBD1; j_gene: TRBJ1-2; CDR3nt: TGTGCCAGCAGCTACGGGACAGGAGATGGCTACACCTTC; CDR3aa: CASSYGTGDGYTF
len: 14; v_gene: TRBV29-1; abundance: .; d_gene: .; j_gene: TRBJ1-5; CDR3nt: TGCAGCGCGGCCGGGACAAATAGCAATCAGCCCCAGCATTTT; CDR3aa: CSAAGTNSNQPQHF
len: 13; v_gene: TRBV18; abundance: .; d_gene: .; j_gene: TRBJ2-7; CDR3nt: TGTGCCAGCTCACCCGACAGCTCCTACGAGCAGTACTTC; CDR3aa: CASSPDSSYEQYF
len: 14; v_gene: TRBV5-1; abundance: .; d_gene: TRBD1; j_gene: TRBJ2-1; CDR3nt: TGCGCCAGCAGCACCCAGACAGGGGACAATGAGCAGTTCTTC; CDR3aa: CASSTQTGDNEQFF
len: 12; v_gene: TRBV7-2; abundance: .; d_gene: .; j_gene: TRBJ2-5; CDR3nt: TGTGCCAGCAGCTTAGTGGAGGAGACCCAGTACTTC; CDR3aa: CASSLVEETQYF
len: 15; v_gene: TRBV10-3; abundance: .; d_gene: .; j_gene: TRBJ2-1; CDR3nt: TGTGCCATCAGTGAGTGGGGGGTTAACTACAATGAGCAGTTCTTC; CDR3aa: CAISEWGVNYNEQFF
len: 14; v_gene: TRBV30; abundance: .; d_gene: .; j_gene: TRBJ1-5; CDR3nt: TGTGCCTGGAGTGTGGGGGGAAAGGATCAGCCCCAGCATTTT; CDR3aa: CAWSVGGKDQPQHF
len: 14; v_gene: TRBV28; abundance: .; d_gene: .; j_gene: TRBJ2-3; CDR3nt: TGTGCCAGCAGTTTAGTGGGTAGGGGGGATACGCAGTATTTT; CDR3aa: CASSLVGRGDTQYF
len: 12; v_gene: TRBV9; abundance: .; d_gene: .; j_gene: TRBJ1-2; CDR3nt: TGTGCCAGCAGCGCAGTTAACTATGGCTACACCTTC; CDR3aa: CASSAVNYGYTF
len: 14; v_gene: TRBV18; abundance: .; d_gene: .; j_gene: TRBJ2-7; CDR3nt: TGTGCCAGCTCACGGAGGGGACAGAACTACGAGCAGTACTTC; CDR3aa: CASSRRGQNYEQYF
len: 15; v_gene: TRBV13; abundance: .; d_gene: .; j_gene: TRBJ1-2; CDR3nt: TGTGCCAGCAGACGAGGCCCGGGGACTAACTATGGCTACACCTTC; CDR3aa: CASRRGPGTNYGYTF
len: 14; v_gene: TRBV6-1; abundance: .; d_gene: .; j_gene: TRBJ2-1; CDR3nt: TGTGCCAGCAGTGTTTCTGTATCCTACAATGAGCAGTTCTTC; CDR3aa: CASSVSVSYNEQFF
len: 16; v_gene: TRBV4-3; abundance: .; d_gene: TRBD2; j_gene: TRBJ2-7; CDR3nt: TGCGCCAGCAGCCAACGTACGGGACTAGTGCCCTACGAGCAGTACTTC; CDR3aa: CASSQRTGLVPYEQYF
len: 15; v_gene: TRBV5-4; abundance: .; d_gene: .; j_gene: TRBJ2-7; CDR3nt: TGTGCCAGCAGCATTGACCAGGGAGGTTCCTACGAGCAGTACTTC; CDR3aa: CASSIDQGGSYEQYF
len: 13; v_gene: TRBV27; abundance: once; d_gene: TRBD2; j_gene: TRBJ2-7; CDR3nt: TGTGCCAGCGGGCTAAGCGGGAGCTACGAGCAGTACTTC; CDR3aa: CASGLSGSYEQYF
len: 14; v_gene: TRBV19; abundance: .; d_gene: .; j_gene: TRBJ1-2; CDR3nt: TGTGCCAGTACCCCACATACTCGGGGGTATGGCTACACCTTC; CDR3aa: CASTPHTRGYGYTF
len: 15; v_gene: TRBV19; abundance: .; d_gene: TRBD1; j_gene: TRBJ2-7; CDR3nt: TGTGCCAGTAGTCCCCCCGGGACAGGGTACTACGAGCAGTACTTC; CDR3aa: CASSPPGTGYYEQYF
len: 14; v_gene: TRBV6-8; abundance: .; d_gene: .; j_gene: TRBJ1-2; CDR3nt: TGTGCCAGTCTTACCCGGAGCGCTAACTATGGCTACACCTTC; CDR3aa: CASLTRSANYGYTF
len: 14; v_gene: TRBV11-3; abundance: .; d_gene: TRBD2; j_gene: TRBJ2-5; CDR3nt: TGTGCCAGCAGCCCTTGGACGGGGGGAGAGACCCAGTACTTC; CDR3aa: CASSPWTGGETQYF
len: 14; v_gene: TRBV6-1; abundance: once; d_gene: .; j_gene: TRBJ1-6; CDR3nt: TGTGCCAGCAGTTCGGACAGTAGGACTTCACCCCTCCACTTT; CDR3aa: CASSSDSRTSPLHF
len: 16; v_gene: TRBV11-3; abundance: .; d_gene: .; j_gene: TRBJ2-1; CDR3nt: TGTGCCAGCAGCTTAGGGGCTCTGGGCTCCTACAATGAGCAGTTCTTC; CDR3aa: CASSLGALGSYNEQFF
len: 15; v_gene: TRBV6-1; abundance: .; d_gene: TRBD1; j_gene: TRBJ1-4; CDR3nt: TGTGCCAGCAGTGCTGGACAGGGGTCCTATGAAAAACTGTTTTTT; CDR3aa: CASSAGQGSYEKLFF
len: 14; v_gene: TRBV7-2; abundance: .; d_gene: TRBD2; j_gene: TRBJ2-1; CDR3nt: TGTGCCAGCAGCTCCCAAAGCGGGAGCAATGAGCAGTTCTTC; CDR3aa: CASSSQSGSNEQFF
len: 14; v_gene: TRBV6-6; abundance: .; d_gene: TRBD1; j_gene: TRBJ1-6; CDR3nt: TGTGCCAGCAGCTGGGACAGGGGGAATTCACCCCTCCACTTT; CDR3aa: CASSWDRGNSPLHF
len: 16; v_gene: TRBV6-6; abundance: .; d_gene: TRBD1; j_gene: TRBJ2-5; CDR3nt: TGTGCCAGCAGTTATCCCGGGACAGGGGGTCAAGAGACCCAGTACTTC; CDR3aa: CASSYPGTGGQETQYF
len: 12; v_gene: TRBV6-5; abundance: .; d_gene: TRBD1; j_gene: TRBJ2-7; CDR3nt: TGTGCCAGCAGCAAGACAGGGAGCGAGCAGTACTTC; CDR3aa: CASSKTGSEQYF
len: 14; v_gene: TRBV5-1; abundance: few; d_gene: TRBD2; j_gene: TRBJ2-3; CDR3nt: TGCGCCAGCAGCATTAGCGGGGTGTCTGATACGCAGTATTTT; CDR3aa: CASSISGVSDTQYF
len: 12; v_gene: TRBV19; abundance: .; d_gene: .; j_gene: TRBJ2-6; CDR3nt: TGTGCCAGTAGCCCAGGGGCCAACGTCCTGACTTTC; CDR3aa: CASSPGANVLTF